This entry describes one T cell receptor (beta chain). Germline CDR1 reads SGHRS; CDR2 reads YFSETQ. This CDR3 contains 15 residues. J gave up 5 bases and V 2 bases, and 6 bases lay outside the gene matches. This entry comes from a study of cytomegalovirus exposure and HLA in healthy donors. This PCR relied on a set of 60 Vbeta primers and 13 Jbeta primers. Method: immunoSEQ multiplex PCR; TCRdb's copy keeps in-frame clones and lacks some. The data contain around 76,000 clones, about 70% of them singletons. The receptor was isolated from a man in his forties in good health and CMV-seropositive. The chain employs TRBV5-1 and TRBJ2-4; 8 positions match TRBD2. The specimen was PBMCs. CDR3 sequence (DNA): TGCGCCAGCAGCTTTATTGGGACTAGTGAAAACATTCAGTACTTC. It is translated as CASSFIGTSENIQYF.